This T cell receptor (beta chain) is drawn from a study of metastatic and nonmetastatic thyroid tumors. TCRdb re-clonotyped the PCR reads via MiXCR. The top ten clones hold more than 15% of a sample with around 18,000 clones, 30% to 40% of them seen once. In this sample, this clone turned up a few times. Germline V gene sequence: CDR1 MNHNS, CDR2 SASEGT. This CDR3 is 14 amino acids long. V shed 7 bases and J shed 1 base, with 13 bases lying between them. All patients reached thyroid surgery having received no treatment beforehand. What was sequenced was tumor tissue. This chain uses TRBV6-1 with TRBJ1-1; D uncertain. The clonotype originates from a female donor with papillary thyroid cancer or a benign thyroid nodule (not recorded which). Some clones in this sample may be carry-over from other donors' samples. The CDR3 loop is CASTNGVRNTEAFF. As DNA, the CDR3 is TGTGCCAGCACCAACGGGGTCAGGAACACTGAAGCTTTCTTT.